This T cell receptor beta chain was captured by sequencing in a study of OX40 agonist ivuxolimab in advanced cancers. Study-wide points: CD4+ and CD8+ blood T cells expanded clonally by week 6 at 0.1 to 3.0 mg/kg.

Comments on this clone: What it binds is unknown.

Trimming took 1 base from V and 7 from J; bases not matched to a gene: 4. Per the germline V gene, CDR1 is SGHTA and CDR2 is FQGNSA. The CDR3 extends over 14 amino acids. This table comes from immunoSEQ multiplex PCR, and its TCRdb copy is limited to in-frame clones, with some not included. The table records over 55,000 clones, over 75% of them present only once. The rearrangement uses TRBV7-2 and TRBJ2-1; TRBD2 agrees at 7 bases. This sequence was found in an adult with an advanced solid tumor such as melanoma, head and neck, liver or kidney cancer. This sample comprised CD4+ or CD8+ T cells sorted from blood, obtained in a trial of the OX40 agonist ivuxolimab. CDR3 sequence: CASSLGGSLNEQFF. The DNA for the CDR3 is TGTGCCAGCAGCTTAGGCGGGAGCCTGAATGAGCAGTTCTTC.